This T cell receptor (beta chain) was found in a study of T-cell memory formation after mild COVID-19. For the study at large: TCR clusters were mostly donor specific.

Germline V gene data show CDR1 as LGHNA and CDR2 as YSLEER. V was shortened by 1 base and J by 1 base, with 13 bases between the two germline ends. The length of the CDR3 is 16 residues. Comments on this clonotype: Its specificity is unknown.

Amplification by 5'RACE using constant-segment primers produced TCR alpha and TCR beta cDNA libraries that carried sample barcodes and UMIs. TCRdb fed the 5' RACE reads into MiXCR, producing one record per CDR3 protein. The repertoire includes roughly 160,000 distinct CDR3 sequences, 11% of them detected once, and roughly 3.8% sits in the top ten. General study points: Within pre-infection memory, some responding clones were found, suggesting cross-reactive memory joined. Contracting CD4+ clones sat mainly in CM and EM; CD8+ in EMRA.

The sequence came from a young man who had mild COVID-19 (a few samples of this study predate the infection). Cell type and time point are not known. The rearrangement joins TRBV4-3 to TRBJ1-1, with unresolved D. Sequencing was performed on PBMCs or a T cell subset sorted from them (not recorded which). CDR3 bases: TGCGCCAGCAGCCAAGGGAACGACCGGAGGAACACTGAAGCTTTCTTT. It codes for CASSQGNDRRNTEAFF.